Listed below are T cell receptor beta chains from one sample, sequenced in a study of cytomegalovirus exposure and HLA in healthy donors. Assay: immunoSEQ multiplex PCR; the TCRdb copy retains only in-frame clones and omits some. The sample lists about 200,000 clones; approximately 83% were seen once. Sequencing input: PBMCs. The receptors were sampled from a boy younger than 10 in good health and CMV-seronegative. Each CDR3 is given with its conserved first and last residue. A D gene is named only where the DNA matches it firmly.

d_gene,len,j_gene,v_gene,CDR3aa,CDR3nt
.,16,TRBJ1-5,TRBV4-1,CASSQETAYSNQPQHF,TGCGCCAGCAGCCAAGAGACAGCGTATAGCAATCAGCCCCAGCATTTT
.,11,TRBJ1-4,TRBV29-1,CSVETGEKLFF,TGCAGCGTTGAGACGGGGGAAAAACTGTTTTTT
TRBD1,13,TRBJ1-1,TRBV5-6,CASSWGQGAEAFF,TGTGCCAGCAGCTGGGGACAGGGGGCTGAAGCTTTCTTT
.,15,TRBJ2-2,TRBV27,CASSRDRLNTGELFF,TGTGCCAGCAGCCGCGACAGGTTAAACACCGGGGAGCTGTTTTTT
TRBD2,14,TRBJ2-5,TRBV6-6,CASAPGLAVKTQYF,TGTGCCAGCGCACCTGGACTAGCTGTAAAGACCCAGTACTTC
TRBD1,15,TRBJ1-2,TRBV6-1,CASRDLTGGSDGYTF,TGTGCCAGCAGAGACCTGACAGGGGGATCCGATGGCTACACCTTC
.,12,TRBJ1-1,TRBV7-9,CSSTHPWSEAFF,TGTTCCAGCACCCATCCCTGGAGTGAAGCTTTCTTT
TRBD2,16,TRBJ2-1,TRBV2,CASIRSGGALYNEQFF,TGTGCCAGCATTCGTAGCGGGGGGGCCCTCTACAATGAGCAGTTCTTC
TRBD1,12,TRBJ2-3,TRBV29-1,CSVGTGEDTQYF,TGCAGCGTTGGGACAGGGGAGGATACGCAGTATTTT
.,11,TRBJ2-7,TRBV12-5,CASGHIYEQYF,TGTGCTAGTGGGCACATCTACGAGCAGTACTTC
TRBD2,17,TRBJ2-5,TRBV14,CASSQVGLAGYQETQYF,TGTGCCAGCAGCCAAGTGGGACTAGCGGGATACCAAGAGACCCAGTACTTC
.,13,TRBJ1-2,TRBV29-1,CSAHTGTLYGYTF,TGCAGCGCTCATACCGGGACTCTCTATGGCTACACCTTC
TRBD1,14,TRBJ2-7,TRBV18,CASSLGQDPYEQYF,TGTGCCAGCTCACTTGGACAGGACCCCTACGAGCAGTACTTC
.,13,TRBJ1-2,TRBV5-4,CASSPGRGYGYTF,TGTGCCAGCAGCCCAGGGAGGGGCTATGGCTACACCTTC
TRBD2,15,TRBJ2-1,TRBV27,CASSPGTSGYNEQFF,TGTGCCAGCAGCCCAGGGACTAGCGGCTACAATGAGCAGTTCTTC
TRBD2,15,TRBJ2-1,TRBV13,CASSQGLAGGYEQFF,TGTGCCAGCAGCCAAGGACTAGCGGGGGGCTATGAGCAGTTCTTC
TRBD1,13,TRBJ2-5,TRBV6-6,CATTRQGQETQYF,TGTGCCACCACTCGACAGGGCCAAGAGACCCAGTACTTC
.,15,TRBJ2-2,TRBV10-2,CASAHGGTIAGELFF,TGCGCCAGCGCTCACGGGGGAACGATTGCCGGGGAGCTGTTTTTT
TRBD2,14,TRBJ2-5,TRBV27,CASRGRREAKTQYF,TGTGCCAGCAGAGGACGGCGGGAGGCCAAGACCCAGTACTTC
TRBD1,16,TRBJ1-4,TRBV6-6,CASSSNHRGNGEKLFF,TGTGCCAGCAGTTCGAATCACAGGGGGAATGGTGAAAAACTGTTTTTT